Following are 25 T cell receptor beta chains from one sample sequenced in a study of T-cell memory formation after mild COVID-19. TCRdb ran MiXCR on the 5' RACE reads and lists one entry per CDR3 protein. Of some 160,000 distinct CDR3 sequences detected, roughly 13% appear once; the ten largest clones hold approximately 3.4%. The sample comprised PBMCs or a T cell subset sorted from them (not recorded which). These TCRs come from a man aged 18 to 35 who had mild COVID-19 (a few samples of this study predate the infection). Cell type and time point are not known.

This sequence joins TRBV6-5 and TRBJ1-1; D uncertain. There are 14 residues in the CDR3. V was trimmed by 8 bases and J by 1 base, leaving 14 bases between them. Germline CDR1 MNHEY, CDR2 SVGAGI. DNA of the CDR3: TGTGCCAGCCAATTCGGGGAAGGGAACACTGAAGCTTTCTTT. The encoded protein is CASQFGEGNTEAFF.

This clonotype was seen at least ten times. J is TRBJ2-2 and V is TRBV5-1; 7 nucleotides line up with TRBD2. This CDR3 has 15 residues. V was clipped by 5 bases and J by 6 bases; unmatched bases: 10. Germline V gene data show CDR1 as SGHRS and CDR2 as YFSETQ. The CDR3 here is CASRTGTTVAGELFF. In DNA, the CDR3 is TGCGCCAGCAGGACCGGGACTACAGTTGCCGGGGAGCTGTTTTTT. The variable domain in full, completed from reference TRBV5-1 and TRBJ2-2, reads KAGVTQTPRYLIKTRGQQVTLSCSPISGHRSVSWYQQTPGQGLQFLFEYFSETQRNKGNFPGRFSGRQFSNSRSEMNVSTLELGDSALYLCASRTGTTVAGELFFGEGSRLTVL.

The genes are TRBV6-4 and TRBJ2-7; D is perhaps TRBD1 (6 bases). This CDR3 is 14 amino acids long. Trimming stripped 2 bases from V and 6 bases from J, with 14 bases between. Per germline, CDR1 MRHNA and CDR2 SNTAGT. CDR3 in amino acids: CASSDQQGGVEQYV. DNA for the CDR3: TGTGCCAGCAGTGACCAACAGGGCGGTGTCGAGCAGTACGTC.

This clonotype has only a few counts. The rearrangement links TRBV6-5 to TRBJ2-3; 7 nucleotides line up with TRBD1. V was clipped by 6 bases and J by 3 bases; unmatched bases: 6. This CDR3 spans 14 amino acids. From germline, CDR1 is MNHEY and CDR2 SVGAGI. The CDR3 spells CASRMTGSTDTQYF. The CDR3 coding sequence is TGTGCCAGCAGGATGACAGGGTCGACAGATACGCAGTATTTT.

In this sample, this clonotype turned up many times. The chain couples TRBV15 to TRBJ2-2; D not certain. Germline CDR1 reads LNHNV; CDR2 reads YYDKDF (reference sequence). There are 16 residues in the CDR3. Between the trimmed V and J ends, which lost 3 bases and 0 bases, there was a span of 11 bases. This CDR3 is CATSRRRVANTGELFF. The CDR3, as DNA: TGTGCCACCAGCAGGCGAAGAGTGGCGAACACCGGGGAGCTGTTTTTT.

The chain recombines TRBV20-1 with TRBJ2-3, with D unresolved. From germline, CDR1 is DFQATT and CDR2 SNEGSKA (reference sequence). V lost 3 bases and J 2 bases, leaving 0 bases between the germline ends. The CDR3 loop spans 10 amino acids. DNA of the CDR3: TGCAGTGCTAGCACAGATACGCAGTATTTT. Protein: CSASTDTQYF.

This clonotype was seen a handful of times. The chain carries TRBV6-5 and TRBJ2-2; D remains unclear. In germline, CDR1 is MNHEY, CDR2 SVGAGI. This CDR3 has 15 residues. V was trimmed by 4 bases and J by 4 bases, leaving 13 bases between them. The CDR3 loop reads CASSSLNGFTGELFF. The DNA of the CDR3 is TGTGCCAGCAGTTCTCTGAACGGATTCACCGGGGAGCTGTTTTTT.

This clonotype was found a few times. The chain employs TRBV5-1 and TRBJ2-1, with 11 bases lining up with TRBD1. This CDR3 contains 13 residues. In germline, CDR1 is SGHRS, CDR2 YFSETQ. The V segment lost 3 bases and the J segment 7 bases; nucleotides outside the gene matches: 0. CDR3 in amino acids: CASSWDRGNEQFF. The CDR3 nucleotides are TGCGCCAGCAGCTGGGACAGGGGGAATGAGCAGTTCTTC.

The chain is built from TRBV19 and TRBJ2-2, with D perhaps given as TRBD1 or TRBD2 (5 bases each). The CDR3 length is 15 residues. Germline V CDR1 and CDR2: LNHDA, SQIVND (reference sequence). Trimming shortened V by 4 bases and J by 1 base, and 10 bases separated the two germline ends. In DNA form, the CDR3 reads TGTGCCAGTAGTAGGGGGACGGTGAACACCGGGGAGCTGTTTTTT. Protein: CASSRGTVNTGELFF. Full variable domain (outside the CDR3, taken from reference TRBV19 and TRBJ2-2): DGGITQSPKYLFRKEGQNVTLSCEQNLNHDAMYWYRQDPGQGLRLIYYSQIVNDFQKGDIAEGYSVSREKKESFPLTVTSAQKNPTAFYLCASSRGTVNTGELFFGEGSRLTVL.

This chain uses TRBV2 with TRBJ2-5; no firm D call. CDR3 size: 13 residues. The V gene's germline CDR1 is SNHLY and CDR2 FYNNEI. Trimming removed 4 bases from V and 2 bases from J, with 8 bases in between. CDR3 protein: CASSVAWQETQYF. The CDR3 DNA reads TGTGCCAGCAGTGTTGCATGGCAAGAGACCCAGTACTTC.

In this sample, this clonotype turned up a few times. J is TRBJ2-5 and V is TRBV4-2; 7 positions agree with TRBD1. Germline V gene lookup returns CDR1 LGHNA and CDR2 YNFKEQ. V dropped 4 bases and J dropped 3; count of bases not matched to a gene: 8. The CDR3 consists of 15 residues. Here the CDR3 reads CASSLGRDSEETQYF. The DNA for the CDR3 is TGTGCCAGCAGCCTTGGCCGGGACAGTGAAGAGACCCAGTACTTC.

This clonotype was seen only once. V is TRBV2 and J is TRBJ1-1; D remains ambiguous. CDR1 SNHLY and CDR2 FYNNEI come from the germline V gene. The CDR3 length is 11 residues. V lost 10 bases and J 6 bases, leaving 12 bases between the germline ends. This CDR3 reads CATAGASEAFF. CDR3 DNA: TGTGCCACCGCAGGCGCGTCTGAAGCTTTCTTT.

CDR3 sequence: CASSLTRDRGSNGYTF. The CDR3, as DNA: TGCGCCAGCAGCTTGACCCGTGACAGGGGCTCGAACGGCTACACCTTC. This chain uses TRBV5-1 with TRBJ1-2; 8 bases fit TRBD1. Per the germline V gene, CDR1 is SGHRS and CDR2 is YFSETQ. This CDR3 is built from 16 residues. Trimming cost V 1 base and J 8 bases; bases outside gene matches: 13.

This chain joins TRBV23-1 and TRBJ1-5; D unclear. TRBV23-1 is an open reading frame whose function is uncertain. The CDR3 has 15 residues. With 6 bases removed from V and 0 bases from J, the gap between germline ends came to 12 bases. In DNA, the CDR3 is TGCGCCAGCAGCCCGGGAGACGATAGCAATCAGCCCCAGCATTTT. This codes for CASSPGDDSNQPQHF.

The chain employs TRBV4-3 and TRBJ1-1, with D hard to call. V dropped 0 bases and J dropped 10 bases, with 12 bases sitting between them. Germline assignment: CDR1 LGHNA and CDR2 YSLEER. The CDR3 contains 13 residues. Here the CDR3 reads CASSQDIASAAFF. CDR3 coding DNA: TGCGCCAGCAGCCAAGATATCGCGTCGGCAGCTTTCTTT.

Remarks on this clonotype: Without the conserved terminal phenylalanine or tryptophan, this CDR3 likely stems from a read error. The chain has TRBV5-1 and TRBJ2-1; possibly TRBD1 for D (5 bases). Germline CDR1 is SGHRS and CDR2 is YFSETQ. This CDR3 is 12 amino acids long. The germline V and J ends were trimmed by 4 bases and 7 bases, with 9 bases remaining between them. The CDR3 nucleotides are TGCGCCAGCAGCCCACAGGTTAATGAGCAGTTCTTA. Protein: CASSPQVNEQFL.

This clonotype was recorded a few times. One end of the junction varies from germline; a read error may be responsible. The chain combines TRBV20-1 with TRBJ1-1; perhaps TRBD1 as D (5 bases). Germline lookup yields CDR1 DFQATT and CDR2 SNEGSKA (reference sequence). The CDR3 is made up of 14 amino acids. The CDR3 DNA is TGCAGTGCTGGAGACCCGGGGGGGAACACTGAAGCTTTCTTT. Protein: CSAGDPGGNTEAFF.

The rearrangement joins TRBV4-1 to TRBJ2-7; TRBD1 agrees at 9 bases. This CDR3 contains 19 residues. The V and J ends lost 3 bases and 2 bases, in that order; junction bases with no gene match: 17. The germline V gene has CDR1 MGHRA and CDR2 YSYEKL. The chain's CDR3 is CASSHGGTGPRRLTYEQYF. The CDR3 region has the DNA TGCGCCAGCAGCCACGGGGGGACAGGGCCCCGGAGGCTTACCTACGAGCAGTACTTC.

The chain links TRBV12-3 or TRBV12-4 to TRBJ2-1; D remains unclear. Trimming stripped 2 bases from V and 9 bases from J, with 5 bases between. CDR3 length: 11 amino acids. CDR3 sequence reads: CASSLRVEQFF. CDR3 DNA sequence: TGTGCCAGCAGTTTACGGGTTGAGCAGTTCTTC.

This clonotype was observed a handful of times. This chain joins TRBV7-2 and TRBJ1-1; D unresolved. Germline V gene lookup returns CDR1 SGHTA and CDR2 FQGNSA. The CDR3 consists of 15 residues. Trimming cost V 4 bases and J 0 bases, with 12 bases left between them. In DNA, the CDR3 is TGTGCCAGCAGCTCCGCGAGGACTGTGAACACTGAAGCTTTCTTT. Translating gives CASSSARTVNTEAFF.

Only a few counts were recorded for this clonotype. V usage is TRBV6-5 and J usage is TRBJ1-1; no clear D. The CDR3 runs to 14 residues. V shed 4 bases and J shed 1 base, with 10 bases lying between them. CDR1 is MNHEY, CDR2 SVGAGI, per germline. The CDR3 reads CASSWTNQNTEAFF. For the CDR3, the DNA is TGTGCCAGCAGTTGGACGAACCAGAACACTGAAGCTTTCTTT.

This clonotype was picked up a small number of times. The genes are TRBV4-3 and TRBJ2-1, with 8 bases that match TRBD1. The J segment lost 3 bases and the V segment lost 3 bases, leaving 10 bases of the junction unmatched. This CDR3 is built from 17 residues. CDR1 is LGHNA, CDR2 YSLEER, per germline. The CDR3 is CASSHHTTGTGYNEQFF. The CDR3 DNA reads TGCGCCAGCAGCCACCACACTACCGGGACAGGCTACAATGAGCAGTTCTTC.

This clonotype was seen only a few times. Here the CDR3 reads CASSQGGQETQYF. CDR3 DNA: TGCGCCAGCAGCCAGGGAGGACAAGAGACCCAGTACTTC. The chain recombines TRBV5-1 with TRBJ2-5, with a possible D match to TRBD2 (6 bases). V lost 4 bases, J lost 2 bases, and 9 bases lay in between. Germline assignment: CDR1 SGHRS and CDR2 YFSETQ. The CDR3 extends over 13 amino acids.

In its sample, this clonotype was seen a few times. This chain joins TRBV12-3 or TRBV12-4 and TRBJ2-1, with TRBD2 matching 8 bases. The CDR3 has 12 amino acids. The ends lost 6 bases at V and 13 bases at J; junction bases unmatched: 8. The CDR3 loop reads CASSPTSGNQFF. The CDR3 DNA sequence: TGTGCCAGCAGCCCTACTAGCGGAAATCAGTTCTTC.

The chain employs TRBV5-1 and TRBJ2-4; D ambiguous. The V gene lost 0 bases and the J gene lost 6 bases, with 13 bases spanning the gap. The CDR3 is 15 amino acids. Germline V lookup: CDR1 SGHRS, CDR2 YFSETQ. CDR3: CASSLAGLGRNIQYF. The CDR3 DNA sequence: TGCGCCAGCAGCTTGGCCGGTCTGGGCAGAAACATTCAGTACTTC.